These 14 T cell receptor beta chains were all obtained from the same sample, sequenced in a study of blood T cell repertoires in COVID-19. Sequenced by immunoSEQ multiplex PCR; TCRdb stores in-frame clones only, minus some. Altogether about 190,000 clones are present, roughly 80% being singletons, with the ten largest covering 13%. The sample consisted of peripheral blood. Source of these receptors: a man aged 45-60 years who had recovered from COVID-19.

The V call is TRBV11-2, the J call TRBJ1-5; D not resolved. Trimming stripped 0 bases from V and 7 bases from J, with 16 bases between. CDR1 SGHAT and CDR2 FQNNGV come from the germline V gene. This CDR3 has 16 residues. The CDR3 DNA reads as TGTGCCAGCAGCTTAGATTCCGGAGGAGGGCGGCAGCCCCAGCATTTT. This codes for CASSLDSGGGRQPQHF.

This chain links TRBV19 with TRBJ2-7; TRBD2 aligns across 13 bases. The trim removed 4 bases at V and 5 bases at J, leaving 20 bases unmatched. Germline loops: CDR1 LNHDA, CDR2 SQIVND (reference sequence). This CDR3 spans 20 amino acids. The CDR3 is CASSTGQRFQQGLAGHEQYF. The CDR3 coding sequence is TGTGCCAGTAGTACCGGACAGCGATTTCAGCAGGGACTAGCGGGACACGAGCAGTACTTC.

This chain joins TRBV5-4 and TRBJ2-2; 9 nucleotides match TRBD1. This CDR3 region has 16 residues. CDR1 is SGHNT and CDR2 is YYREEE in the germline V gene (reference sequence). V gave up 4 bases and J gave up 0 bases; unmatched junction bases: 4. For the CDR3, the DNA is TGTGCCAGCAGCACGGGGGACAGGGCGAACACCGGGGAGCTGTTTTTT. Encoded protein: CASSTGDRANTGELFF. Complete variable domain (other parts from reference TRBV5-4 and TRBJ2-2): ETGVTQSPTHLIKTRGQQVTLRCSSQSGHNTVSWYQQALGQGPQFIFQYYREEENGRGNFPPRFSGLQFPNYSSELNVNALELDDSALYLCASSTGDRANTGELFFGEGSRLTVL.

The chain has TRBV28 and TRBJ1-3; D remains unclear. The CDR3 loop spans 16 amino acids. V was trimmed by 7 bases and J by 4 bases, leaving 20 bases between them. The germline gives CDR1 MDHEN, CDR2 SYDVKM. CDR3 loop: CASTKREMGRGNTIYF. The CDR3 nucleotides read TGTGCCAGCACCAAACGGGAGATGGGTCGGGGAAACACCATATATTTT.

The gene calls are TRBV24-1 and TRBJ2-1; D is perhaps TRBD2 (6 bases). The V end was cut by 12 bases, the J end by 0 bases, with 23 bases between. Germline V gene lookup returns CDR1 KGHDR and CDR2 SFDVKD. This CDR3 region has 17 residues. The CDR3 sequence is CARWTGSTYGSYNEQFF. CDR3 nucleotide sequence: TGTGCCCGCTGGACCGGGAGCACATACGGCTCCTACAATGAGCAGTTCTTC.

This clone appeared a few times. The chain is built from TRBV7-2 and TRBJ2-2; TRBD2 agrees at 8 bases. Germline V gives CDR1 SGHTA, CDR2 FQGNSA. There are 16 residues in the CDR3. V trimming: 3 bases; J trimming: 0 bases; junction bases outside the gene matches: 3. The CDR3 bases are TGTGCCAGCAGCTTTACTAGCGGACCGAACACCGGGGAGCTGTTTTTT. Protein sequence: CASSFTSGPNTGELFF.

This clone was found many times. The chain recombines TRBV6-5 with TRBJ2-1; 7 bases match TRBD2. V lost 0 bases and J lost 5; bases outside the gene matches: 4. CDR3 length: 15 amino acids. Per germline, CDR1 MNHEY and CDR2 SVGAGI. Here the CDR3 reads CASSYSSGADNEQFF. DNA for the CDR3: TGTGCCAGCAGTTACTCAAGCGGGGCGGACAATGAGCAGTTCTTC.

This rearrangement joins TRBV11-2 to TRBJ1-1; 7 positions agree with TRBD1. Germline V gives CDR1 SGHAT, CDR2 FQNNGV. V lost 2 bases to trimming and J lost 2 bases; unmatched junction nucleotides: 5. CDR3 length: 15 residues. CDR3 protein: CASSLTGQQNTEAFF. CDR3 in DNA: TGTGCCAGCAGCTTAACGGGACAGCAAAACACTGAAGCTTTCTTT.

This sequence joins TRBV27 and TRBJ2-5, with D unresolved. The CDR3 runs 13 residues. CDR1 and CDR2 from the germline V gene are MNHEY and SMNVEV (reference sequence). With 4 bases removed from V and 2 bases from J, the gap between germline ends came to 8 bases. The chain's CDR3 is CASSWSRQETQYF. CDR3 DNA: TGTGCCAGCAGTTGGAGTCGGCAAGAGACCCAGTACTTC.

This clone came up once. V and J are TRBV2 and TRBJ2-2; D might be TRBD2 (5 bases). The germline V gene encodes CDR1 SNHLY and CDR2 FYNNEI. The CDR3 has 12 residues. Trimming removed 8 bases from V and 7 bases from J, with 11 bases in between. This CDR3 is CASSEVYGELFF. The CDR3 nucleotides are TGTGCCAGCTCGGAGGTGTACGGGGAGCTGTTTTTT.

The gene calls are TRBV20-1 and TRBJ1-5; D perhaps matches TRBD1 (5 bases). The length of the CDR3 is 13 residues. Germline V gene lookup returns CDR1 DFQATT and CDR2 SNEGSKA (reference sequence). V was cut by 3 bases and J by 7 bases, with 13 bases left in between. Written as DNA, the CDR3 is TGCAGTGCTAGTGGGCAGGGAAGCCAGCCCCAGCATTTT. Amino acid sequence: CSASGQGSQPQHF.

The chain recombines TRBV4-1 with TRBJ2-5; D is uncertain. V was shortened by 1 base and J by 2 bases, with 8 bases between the two germline ends. The CDR3 length is 14 residues. Germline V gene sequence: CDR1 MGHRA, CDR2 YSYEKL. The CDR3 sequence is CASSQGGGQETQYF. The CDR3 DNA is TGCGCCAGCAGCCAAGGAGGCGGACAAGAGACCCAGTACTTC.

The chain recombines TRBV12-3 or TRBV12-4 with TRBJ2-3; D remains ambiguous. This CDR3 has 13 residues. V lost 3 bases, J lost 4 bases, and 8 bases lay in between. The CDR3 loop is CASSFVESDTQYF. DNA for the CDR3: TGTGCCAGCAGTTTCGTAGAGTCAGATACGCAGTATTTT.

V gene TRBV30 combines with J gene TRBJ2-3; 9 bases are a match to TRBD1. This CDR3 is 14 amino acids long. In germline, CDR1 is GTSNPN, CDR2 SVGIG (reference sequence). In DNA, the CDR3 is TGTGCTTATCAGACAGGGGGGTACACAGATACGCAGTATTTT. Translated, it gives CAYQTGGYTDTQYF.